This T cell receptor beta chain was observed in a study of T cells in localized non-small cell lung cancer. Clones were sequenced by immunoSEQ multiplex PCR, and TCRdb holds only the in-frame ones, with some missing. The table lists almost 40,000 clones, about 85% of them singletons. CDR3 length equals 16 residues. Losses at the gene ends were 3 bases for V and 0 bases for J; bases not matched to a gene: 6. The germline gives CDR1 KGHSH, CDR2 LQKENI. The chain links TRBV18 to TRBJ1-1; 8 positions agree with TRBD1. The clonotype originates from a woman aged 35-75 years with stage II squamous cell lung carcinoma. The specimen was PBMCs, collected before any cancer treatment. CDR3 nucleotides: TGTGCCAGCTCACCCATTAGGACAGGGATGAACACTGAAGCTTTCTTT. This encodes CASSPIRTGMNTEAFF.